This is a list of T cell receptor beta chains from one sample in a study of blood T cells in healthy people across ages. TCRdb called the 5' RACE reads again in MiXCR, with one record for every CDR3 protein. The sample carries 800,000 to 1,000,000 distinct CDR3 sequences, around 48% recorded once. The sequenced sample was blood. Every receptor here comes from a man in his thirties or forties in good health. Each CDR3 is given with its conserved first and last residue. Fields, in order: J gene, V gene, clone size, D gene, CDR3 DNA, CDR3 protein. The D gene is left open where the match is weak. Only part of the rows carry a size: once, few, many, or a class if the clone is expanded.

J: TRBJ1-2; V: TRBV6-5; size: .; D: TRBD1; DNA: TGTGCCAGCAGGGGGACAGGTTTTGATGGCTACACCTTC; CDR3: CASRGTGFDGYTF
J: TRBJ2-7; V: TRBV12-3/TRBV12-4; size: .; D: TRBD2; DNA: TGTGCCAGCAGTCCGCGGCCATACGATAGACTAGCGGGAGCGTTTTCCGGCGAGCAGTACTTC; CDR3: CASSPRPYDRLAGAFSGEQYF
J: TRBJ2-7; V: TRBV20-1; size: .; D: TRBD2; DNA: TGCAGTGCTAGCGGAACCTTTAGCGGGGCCTACAATGAGCAGTACTTC; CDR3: CSASGTFSGAYNEQYF
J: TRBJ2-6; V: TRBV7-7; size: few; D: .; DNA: TGTGCTAGCAGCTCAGGGTTGTCCGGGGCCAACGTCCTGACTTTC; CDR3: CASSSGLSGANVLTF
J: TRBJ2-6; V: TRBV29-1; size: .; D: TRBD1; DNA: TGCGGGACAAGGGCACCGGGACAGGGGGCTTCCGTCCTGACTTTC; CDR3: CGTRAPGQGASVLTF
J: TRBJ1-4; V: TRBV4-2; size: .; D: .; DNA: TGTGCCAGCAGCGGCACCAGGGCGGCTAATGAAAAACTGTTTTTT; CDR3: CASSGTRAANEKLFF
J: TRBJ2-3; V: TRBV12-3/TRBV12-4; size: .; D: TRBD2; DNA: TGTGCCAGCAGTTCCGGACTAGCGGGGAACACAGATACGCAGTATTTT; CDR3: CASSSGLAGNTDTQYF
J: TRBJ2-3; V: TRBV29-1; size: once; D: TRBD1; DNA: TGCAGCGTCACCGGGACAGGGGAATGGGCTAACACAGATACGCAGTATTTT; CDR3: CSVTGTGEWANTDTQYF
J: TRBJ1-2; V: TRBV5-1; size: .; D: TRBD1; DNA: TGCGCCAGCAGCTTGGACCCAGGGGGCACTGGCTACACCTTC; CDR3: CASSLDPGGTGYTF
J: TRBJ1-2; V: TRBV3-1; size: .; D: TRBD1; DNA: TGTGCCAGCAGTCAACAGGGGGCGCGGGACTATGGCTACACCTTC; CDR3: CASSQQGARDYGYTF
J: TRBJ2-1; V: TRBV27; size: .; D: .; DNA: TGTGCCAGCAGGAGAGCAGGCGCTCATGAGCAGTTCTTC; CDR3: CASRRAGAHEQFF
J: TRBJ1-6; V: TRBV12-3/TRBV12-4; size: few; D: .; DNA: TGTGCCTCCGGCGGGGGGGGGCATAATTCACCCCTCCACTTT; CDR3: CASGGGGHNSPLHF
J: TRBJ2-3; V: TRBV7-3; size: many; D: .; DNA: TGTGCCAGCAGCTTAGGAGGGGGGCGCACAGATACGCAGTATTTT; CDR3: CASSLGGGRTDTQYF
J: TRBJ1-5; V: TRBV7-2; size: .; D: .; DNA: TGTGCCAGCAGCTACAGGGTCGATCAGCCCCAGCATTTT; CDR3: CASSYRVDQPQHF
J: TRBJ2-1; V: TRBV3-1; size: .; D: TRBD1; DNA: TGTGCCAGCAGCCCATCTAAGGGACAGGGGGCTGAGAATGAGCAGTTCTTC; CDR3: CASSPSKGQGAENEQFF
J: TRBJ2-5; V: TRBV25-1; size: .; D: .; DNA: TGTGCCAGTAGTCCCAGGGTCGTGGAGACCCAGTACTTC; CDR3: CASSPRVVETQYF
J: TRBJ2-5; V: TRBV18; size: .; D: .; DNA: TGTGCCAGCTCACCGAAGGCCCATCAAGAGACCCAGTACTTC; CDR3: CASSPKAHQETQYF
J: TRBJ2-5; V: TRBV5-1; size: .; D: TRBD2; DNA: TGCGCCAGCAGCCAAGGCGCTAGCGGCCAAGAGACCCAGTACTTC; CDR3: CASSQGASGQETQYF
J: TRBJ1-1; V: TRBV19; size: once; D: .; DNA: TGTGCCAGTAGTAGGGGCGGGCGCCAACTTGAAGCTTTCTTT; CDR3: CASSRGGRQLEAFF
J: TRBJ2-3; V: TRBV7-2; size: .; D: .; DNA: TGTGCCAGCAGACCAACAGGGAAGAGCACAGATACGCAGTATTTT; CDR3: CASRPTGKSTDTQYF
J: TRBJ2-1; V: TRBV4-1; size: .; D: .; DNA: TGCGCCAGCAGCCAAGATCTACAGGAGCAGTTCTTC; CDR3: CASSQDLQEQFF
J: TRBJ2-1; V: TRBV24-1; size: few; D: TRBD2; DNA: TGTGCCACCAGGACTAGCGGGGGGGTCTACAATGAGCAGTTCTTC; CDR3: CATRTSGGVYNEQFF
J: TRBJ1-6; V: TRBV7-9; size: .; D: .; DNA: TGTGCCAGCACCCATTCGGAGGGGTTACCCCTCCACTTT; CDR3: CASTHSEGLPLHF
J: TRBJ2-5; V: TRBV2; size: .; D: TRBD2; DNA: TGTGCCAGCAGTGATGGGCGGGGGCAAGAGACCCAGTACTTC; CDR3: CASSDGRGQETQYF
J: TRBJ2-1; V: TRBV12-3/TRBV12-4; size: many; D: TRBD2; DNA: TGTGCCAGCACCAAAGGGGCCACTAGCGGGTTGTACAATGAGCAGTTCTTC; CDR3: CASTKGATSGLYNEQFF
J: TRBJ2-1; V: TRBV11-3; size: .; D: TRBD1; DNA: TGTGCCAGCAGCCTCCCGGACAGGGCGTACAATGAGCAGTTCTTC; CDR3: CASSLPDRAYNEQFF
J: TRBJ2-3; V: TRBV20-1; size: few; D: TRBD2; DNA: TGCAGTGCTAGAGAGGCCCAGCGGGGGTCGACAGATACGCAGTATTTT; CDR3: CSAREAQRGSTDTQYF
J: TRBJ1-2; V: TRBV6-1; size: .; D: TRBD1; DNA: TGTGCCAGCAGTGGGGACAGGCCGTATGGCTACACCTTC; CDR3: CASSGDRPYGYTF
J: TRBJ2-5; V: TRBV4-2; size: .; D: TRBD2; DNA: TGTGCCAGCAGCCTTGATCCTCTAGCGGGGGCCCCCTTCAAGCAGTACTTC; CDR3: CASSLDPLAGAPFKQYF
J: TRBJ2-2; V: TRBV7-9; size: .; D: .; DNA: TGTGCCAGCAGCCTTCCCGGCCCCGGGGAGCTGTTTTTT; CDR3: CASSLPGPGELFF
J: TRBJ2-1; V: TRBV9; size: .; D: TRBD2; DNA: TGTGCCAGCAGCTTACCTACTGATGGACTAGCGGGGAATTGGAATGAGCAGTTCTTC; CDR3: CASSLPTDGLAGNWNEQFF
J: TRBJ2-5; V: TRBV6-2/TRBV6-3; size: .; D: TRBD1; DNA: TGTGCCAGCAGTTCCACCGGGACAGGGTTTAATGAGCAGTACTTC; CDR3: CASSSTGTGFNEQYF
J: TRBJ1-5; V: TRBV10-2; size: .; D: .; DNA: TGCGCCAGCAGTGAGAGAGGGGACTCAATTAAGTATAAGAATCAGCCCCAGCATTTT; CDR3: CASSERGDSIKYKNQPQHF
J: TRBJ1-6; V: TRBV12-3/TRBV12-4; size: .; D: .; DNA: TGTGCCAGCAGTTTAGGGGTCGACGGGAATTCACCCCCCCACTTT; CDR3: CASSLGVDGNSPPHF
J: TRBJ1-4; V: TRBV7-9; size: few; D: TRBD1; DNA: TGTGCCAGCAGCCCTACAGGGGACCAAGCTGAAAAACTGTTTTTT; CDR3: CASSPTGDQAEKLFF
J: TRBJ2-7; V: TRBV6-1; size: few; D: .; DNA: TGTGCCAGCAGGCCGTGGGGGAAGAACTCCTACGAGCAGTACTTC; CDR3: CASRPWGKNSYEQYF
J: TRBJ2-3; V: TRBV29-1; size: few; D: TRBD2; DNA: TGCAGCGAAGCGGGACCACTCACAGATACGCAGTATTTT; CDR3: CSEAGPLTDTQYF
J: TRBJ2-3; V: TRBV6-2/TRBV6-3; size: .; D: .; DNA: TGTGCCAACTCGCCAGGACCCAGCACAGATACGCAGTATTTT; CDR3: CANSPGPSTDTQYF
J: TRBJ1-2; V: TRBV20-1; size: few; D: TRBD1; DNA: TGCAGTGCTATCCCCGGGACAGGGTCAGCCTACACCTTC; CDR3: CSAIPGTGSAYTF
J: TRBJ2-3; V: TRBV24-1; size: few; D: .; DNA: TGTGCCACCAGTGTCTTCGACAGGACAGATAGCACAGATACGCAGTATTTT; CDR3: CATSVFDRTDSTDTQYF
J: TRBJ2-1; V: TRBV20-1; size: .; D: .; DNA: TGCAGTGCGCCCGGGGGATACGGGGGCAATGAGCAGTTCTTC; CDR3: CSAPGGYGGNEQFF